A selection of T cell receptor beta chains follows, all from one sample in a study of memory CD4+ T cells and cytomegalovirus serostatus. TCRdb's table, derived via immunoSEQ multiplex PCR, lists solely in-frame clones and lacks some. Of 40,000 to 55,000 clones listed, 76% were seen once; the top ten hold around 1.9%. The material sequenced was memory CD4+ T cells from blood. The receptors shown here come from an adult in good health and CMV-seronegative. Both conserved end residues are part of each CDR3. The order of the fields is V gene, J gene, clone size, D gene, CDR3 DNA, CDR3 protein. D genes are given only for firm matches. Clone sizes are given selectively: once, few, many, or a class where the clone is expanded.

v_gene: TRBV5-6; j_gene: TRBJ2-5; abundance: NA; d_gene: NA; CDR3nt: TGTGCCAGCATCGATTTGGGCCAAAATCTCCAAGAGACCCAGTACTTC; CDR3aa: CASIDLGQNLQETQYF
v_gene: TRBV7-9; j_gene: TRBJ1-6; abundance: NA; d_gene: TRBD1; CDR3nt: TGTGCCAGCAGCGCACTCGACAGGGATAATTCACCCCTCCACTTT; CDR3aa: CASSALDRDNSPLHF
v_gene: TRBV1; j_gene: TRBJ2-1; abundance: NA; d_gene: NA; CDR3nt: TGCACCAGCAGCCAAGATCTGGCTCAGTGGGGCAATGAGCAGTTCTTC; CDR3aa: CTSSQDLAQWGNEQFF
v_gene: TRBV19; j_gene: TRBJ1-5; abundance: NA; d_gene: NA; CDR3nt: TGTGCCAGTACAGGGAGCAGGGGCAGGGGCAATCAGCCCCAGCATTTT; CDR3aa: CASTGSRGRGNQPQHF
v_gene: TRBV28; j_gene: TRBJ1-2; abundance: few; d_gene: TRBD1; CDR3nt: TGTGCCAGCAGTAGGGGGCTGGGTTATGGCTACACCTTC; CDR3aa: CASSRGLGYGYTF
v_gene: TRBV29-1; j_gene: TRBJ2-3; abundance: once; d_gene: NA; CDR3nt: TGCAGCGTTGGGGGGCGCGCAGATACGCAGTATTTT; CDR3aa: CSVGGRADTQYF
v_gene: TRBV7-3; j_gene: TRBJ2-2; abundance: NA; d_gene: TRBD1; CDR3nt: TGTGCCAGCAGCACTCTGGGACAGGGCTACTCGAACACCGGGGAGCTGTTTTTT; CDR3aa: CASSTLGQGYSNTGELFF
v_gene: TRBV9; j_gene: TRBJ1-3; abundance: NA; d_gene: NA; CDR3nt: TGTGCCAGCAGCGTAGATGGGGGGCTGGTGGCTGGAAACACCATATATTTT; CDR3aa: CASSVDGGLVAGNTIYF
v_gene: TRBV6-5; j_gene: TRBJ1-6; abundance: few; d_gene: TRBD1; CDR3nt: TGTGCCAGCAGGACCGGGACAGCGGGATCACCCCTCCACTTT; CDR3aa: CASRTGTAGSPLHF
v_gene: TRBV30; j_gene: TRBJ1-6; abundance: NA; d_gene: TRBD1; CDR3nt: TGTGCCTGGAGTGAAGGGACAGCCTTCGATTCACCCCTCCACTTT; CDR3aa: CAWSEGTAFDSPLHF
v_gene: TRBV18; j_gene: TRBJ1-5; abundance: NA; d_gene: NA; CDR3nt: TGTGCCAGCTCACTCTACCCCGAGGGGGAGCGAGAGGATCAGCCCCAGCATTTT; CDR3aa: CASSLYPEGEREDQPQHF
v_gene: TRBV11-1; j_gene: TRBJ2-1; abundance: few; d_gene: TRBD2; CDR3nt: TGTGCCAGCAGCTTTGCGGGGGGGCCCTATGAGCAGTTCTTC; CDR3aa: CASSFAGGPYEQFF
v_gene: TRBV28; j_gene: TRBJ1-2; abundance: NA; d_gene: NA; CDR3nt: TGTGCCAGCAGTGACCGCGAGGACTACACCTTC; CDR3aa: CASSDREDYTF
v_gene: TRBV18; j_gene: TRBJ1-1; abundance: medium-sized; d_gene: NA; CDR3nt: TGTGCCAGCTCACCACCGAAAGGGGTGAACACTGAAGCTTTCTTT; CDR3aa: CASSPPKGVNTEAFF
v_gene: TRBV6-5; j_gene: TRBJ1-2; abundance: NA; d_gene: TRBD1; CDR3nt: TGTGCCAGCAGGAAAGAGGGACAGGGGTACTATGGCTACACCTTC; CDR3aa: CASRKEGQGYYGYTF
v_gene: TRBV7-8; j_gene: TRBJ1-1; abundance: many; d_gene: NA; CDR3nt: TGTGCCAGCAGCTTGGACGCGAACACTGAAGCTTTCTTT; CDR3aa: CASSLDANTEAFF
v_gene: TRBV27; j_gene: TRBJ2-7; abundance: NA; d_gene: TRBD1; CDR3nt: TGTGCCAGCAGTAAAACAGGGGACAGCACCTACGAGCAGTACTTC; CDR3aa: CASSKTGDSTYEQYF
v_gene: TRBV12-5; j_gene: TRBJ2-7; abundance: NA; d_gene: TRBD2; CDR3nt: TGTGCTAGTGGGCCTAGCGGACTATACGAGCAGTACTTC; CDR3aa: CASGPSGLYEQYF
v_gene: TRBV18; j_gene: TRBJ2-3; abundance: NA; d_gene: NA; CDR3nt: TGTGCCAGCTCACCCTCAGGGGCAGATACGCAGTATTTT; CDR3aa: CASSPSGADTQYF
v_gene: TRBV6-1; j_gene: TRBJ2-5; abundance: NA; d_gene: TRBD2; CDR3nt: TGTGCCAGCAGTGAATACAGGCTAGCGGGGGTAGAGACCCAGTACTTC; CDR3aa: CASSEYRLAGVETQYF
v_gene: TRBV7-9; j_gene: TRBJ1-5; abundance: NA; d_gene: TRBD1; CDR3nt: TGTGCCAGCAGTTTCGACAGGGCAGCCCAGCATTTT; CDR3aa: CASSFDRAAQHF
v_gene: TRBV29-1; j_gene: TRBJ2-1; abundance: NA; d_gene: TRBD2; CDR3nt: TGCAGCATACAGCGGGGGGCCGGGGATGAGCAGTTCTTC; CDR3aa: CSIQRGAGDEQFF
v_gene: TRBV28; j_gene: TRBJ1-2; abundance: NA; d_gene: NA; CDR3nt: TGTGCCAGCAGCCCCTGGAGGGGTTCTAACTATGGCTACACCTTC; CDR3aa: CASSPWRGSNYGYTF
v_gene: TRBV9; j_gene: TRBJ2-5; abundance: NA; d_gene: NA; CDR3nt: TGTGCCAGCAGCGTAGAAGGGCGAGAGACCCAGTACTTC; CDR3aa: CASSVEGRETQYF
v_gene: TRBV5-1; j_gene: TRBJ1-4; abundance: NA; d_gene: NA; CDR3nt: TGCGCCTCCCGACCTACAACTAATGAAAAACTGTTTTTT; CDR3aa: CASRPTTNEKLFF
v_gene: TRBV2; j_gene: TRBJ2-3; abundance: NA; d_gene: NA; CDR3nt: TGTGCCAGCATGTGGTCTCCCCCAGATACGCAGTATTTT; CDR3aa: CASMWSPPDTQYF
v_gene: TRBV5-4; j_gene: TRBJ2-1; abundance: NA; d_gene: TRBD1; CDR3nt: TGTGCCAGCAGCAGACAGGGCAATGAGCAGTTCTTC; CDR3aa: CASSRQGNEQFF
v_gene: TRBV13; j_gene: TRBJ2-3; abundance: NA; d_gene: NA; CDR3nt: TGTGCCAGCAGCCCTCGAGGGAATTCGGATACGCAGTATTTT; CDR3aa: CASSPRGNSDTQYF
v_gene: TRBV27; j_gene: TRBJ2-7; abundance: NA; d_gene: TRBD1; CDR3nt: TGTGCCAGCAGCACAAACAGGGGCGAGCAGTACTTC; CDR3aa: CASSTNRGEQYF
v_gene: TRBV7-3; j_gene: TRBJ1-3; abundance: few; d_gene: NA; CDR3nt: TGTGCCAGCAGCTCCGACAACACAGGGTCTGGAAACACCATATATTTT; CDR3aa: CASSSDNTGSGNTIYF
v_gene: TRBV2; j_gene: TRBJ2-3; abundance: NA; d_gene: TRBD1; CDR3nt: TGTGCCAGCAGTGAGCGGGACAGGGGGCTAGGTACGCAGTATTTT; CDR3aa: CASSERDRGLGTQYF
v_gene: TRBV2; j_gene: TRBJ2-7; abundance: few; d_gene: NA; CDR3nt: TGTGCCAGCACTCGGGCCCTGAATTCCTACGAGCAGTACTTC; CDR3aa: CASTRALNSYEQYF
v_gene: TRBV11-2; j_gene: TRBJ2-3; abundance: NA; d_gene: NA; CDR3nt: TGTGCCAGCAGCCCGGACAGATCCACAGATACGCAGTATTTT; CDR3aa: CASSPDRSTDTQYF